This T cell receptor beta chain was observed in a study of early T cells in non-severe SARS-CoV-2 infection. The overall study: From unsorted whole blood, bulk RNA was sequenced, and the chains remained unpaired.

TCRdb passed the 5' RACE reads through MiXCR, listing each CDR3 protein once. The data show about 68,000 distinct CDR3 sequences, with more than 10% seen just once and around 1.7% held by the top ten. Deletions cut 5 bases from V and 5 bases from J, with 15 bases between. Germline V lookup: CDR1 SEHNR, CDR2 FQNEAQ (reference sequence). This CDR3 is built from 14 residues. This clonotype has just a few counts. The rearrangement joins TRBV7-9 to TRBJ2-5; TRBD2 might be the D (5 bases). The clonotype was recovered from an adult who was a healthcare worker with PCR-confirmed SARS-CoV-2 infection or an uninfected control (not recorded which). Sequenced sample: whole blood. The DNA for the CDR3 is TGTGCCAGCAGCCCGAGGGTCCCCCCCGAGACCCAGTACTTC. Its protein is CASSPRVPPETQYF. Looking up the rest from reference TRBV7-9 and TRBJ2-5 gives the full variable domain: DTGVSQNPRHKITKRGQNVTFRCDPISEHNRLYWYRQTLGQGPEFLTYFQNEAQLEKSRLLSDRFSAERPKGSFSTLEIQRTEQGDSAMYLCASSPRVPPETQYFGPGTRLLVL.